This T cell receptor (beta chain) was documented in a study of T cell responses to AZD1222 COVID-19 vaccine. Study background: Doses given second, at about 4 or about 12 weeks, were pooled. Study findings and constraints: White British ancestry dominated among donors, who included more females, and clonal diversity was possibly underestimated.

Deletions cut 9 bases from V and 4 bases from J, with 9 bases between. The CDR3 sequence is 12 residues long. Per the germline V gene, CDR1 is LNHDA and CDR2 is SQIVND (reference sequence). Generated by immunoSEQ multiplex PCR, the TCRdb table keeps only in-frame clones and is missing some. The sample consists of 100,000 to 150,000 clones, 85% to 90% of them appearing once. To note about this clone: Its antigen is still unknown.

The genes are TRBV19 and TRBJ1-4, with a weak D call TRBD1 (5 bases). This receptor was obtained from an adult in good health. Sequences were derived from peripheral blood, sampled on day 0 of AZD1222 vaccination. CDR3 DNA sequence: TGTGCCAGCAGACAGTTTAATGAAAAACTGTTTTTT. Encoded protein: CASRQFNEKLFF. Complete variable domain (other parts from reference TRBV19 and TRBJ1-4): DGGITQSPKYLFRKEGQNVTLSCEQNLNHDAMYWYRQDPGQGLRLIYYSQIVNDFQKGDIAEGYSVSREKKESFPLTVTSAQKNPTAFYLCASRQFNEKLFFGSGTQLSVL.